Following are 8 T cell receptor beta chains from one sample sequenced in a study of graft-versus-host responses after intestinal transplantation. No cognate antigen is known for these TCRs. Assay: immunoSEQ multiplex PCR; the TCRdb copy retains only in-frame clones and omits some. The sample has some 96,000 clones; more than 85% are singletons. Source: unstimulated CD4+ T cells sorted from spleen or lymph node cells, taken before transplant. The receptors shown here come from a human donor who was the organ donor for an intestinal transplant.

The CDR3 reads CASSIAPGTGSYEQYF. The CDR3 region has the DNA TGTGCCAGTAGTATCGCTCCCGGGACAGGCTCCTACGAGCAGTACTTC. The chain links TRBV19 to TRBJ2-7; TRBD1 aligns across 8 bases. Germline CDR1 and CDR2: LNHDA and SQIVND (reference sequence). This CDR3 is built from 16 residues. The V segment lost 3 bases and the J segment 0 bases; nucleotides outside the gene matches: 7.

This sequence joins TRBV7-2 and TRBJ1-3, with D uncertain. This CDR3 has 12 residues. With 8 bases removed from V and 2 bases from J, the gap between germline ends came to 7 bases. CDR1 and CDR2 from the germline V gene are SGHTA and FQGNSA. The CDR3 DNA sequence: TGTGCCAGCCAGCTCCCTGGAAACACCATATATTTT. Its translation: CASQLPGNTIYF.

The chain is built from TRBV7-8 and TRBJ1-1; D not certain. V shed 6 bases and J shed 4 bases, with 9 bases lying between them. This CDR3 is built from 12 residues. Germline V gene data show CDR1 as SGHVS and CDR2 as FQNEAQ. This CDR3 reads CASSLYGTEAFF. The CDR3 DNA follows: TGTGCCAGCAGTCTCTACGGCACTGAAGCTTTCTTT. Based on the CDR3 plus reference TRBV7-8 and TRBJ1-1, the full variable domain is GAGVSQSPRYKVAKRGQDVALRCDPISGHVSLFWYQQALGQGPEFLTYFQNEAQLDKSGLPSDRFFAERPEGSVSTLKIQRTQQEDSAVYLCASSLYGTEAFFGQGTRLTVV.

V and J are TRBV18 and TRBJ2-3; 12 bases line up with TRBD2. The J segment lost 3 bases and the V segment lost 3 bases, leaving 10 bases of the junction unmatched. The CDR3 length is 18 residues. The germline CDR1 and CDR2 sequences are KGHSH and LQKENI. The CDR3 DNA sequence: TGTGCCAGCTCACCGATGGCTAGCGGGGGGGTCCCTACAGATACGCAGTATTTT. This sequence encodes CASSPMASGGVPTDTQYF. The entire variable domain, with the rest obtained from reference TRBV18 and TRBJ2-3, is as follows: NAGVMQNPRHLVRRRGQEARLRCSPMKGHSHVYWYRQLPEEGLKFMVYLQKENIIDESGMPKERFSAEFPKEGPSILRIQQVVRGDSAAYFCASSPMASGGVPTDTQYFGPGTRLTVL.

The chain has TRBV5-1 and TRBJ2-2; D may be TRBD2 (5 bases). Trimming cost V 0 bases and J 5 bases, with 26 bases left between them. The germline gives CDR1 SGHRS, CDR2 YFSETQ. This CDR3 region has 20 residues. DNA of the CDR3: TGCGCCAGCAGCTTGGCTGGCCCAATTGGTGGCGGAGGTTCGACCGGGGAGCTGTTTTTT. Its protein product is CASSLAGPIGGGGSTGELFF.

This sequence joins TRBV21-1 and TRBJ1-6; the D segment call TRBD1 is taken from the table without a DNA check. TRBV21-1 is flagged as a pseudogene. The CDR3 consists of 17 residues. The CDR3 loop reads CASSKVGGNWGFSPLHF. The CDR3 nucleotides read TGTGCCAGCAGCAAAGTAGGGGGTAATTGGGGATTCTCACCCCTCCACTTT.

This chain connects TRBV6-1 to TRBJ1-1; no definite D call. V was trimmed by 7 bases and J by 3 bases, leaving 6 bases between them. Germline V gives CDR1 MNHNS, CDR2 SASEGT. CDR3 length equals 11 residues. The CDR3 reads CASMSYTEAFF. The CDR3, as DNA: TGTGCCAGCATGAGTTACACTGAAGCTTTCTTT.

The rearrangement links TRBV6-1 to TRBJ1-2; D unclear. Looked up from germline, CDR1 is MNHNS and CDR2 is SASEGT. V lost 0 bases and J 13 bases, leaving 18 bases between the germline ends. The CDR3 length is 14 residues. In DNA, the CDR3 is TGTGCCAGCAGTGAAGCGGGTTCTAATCGGCCTTCCACCTTC. This encodes CASSEAGSNRPSTF.